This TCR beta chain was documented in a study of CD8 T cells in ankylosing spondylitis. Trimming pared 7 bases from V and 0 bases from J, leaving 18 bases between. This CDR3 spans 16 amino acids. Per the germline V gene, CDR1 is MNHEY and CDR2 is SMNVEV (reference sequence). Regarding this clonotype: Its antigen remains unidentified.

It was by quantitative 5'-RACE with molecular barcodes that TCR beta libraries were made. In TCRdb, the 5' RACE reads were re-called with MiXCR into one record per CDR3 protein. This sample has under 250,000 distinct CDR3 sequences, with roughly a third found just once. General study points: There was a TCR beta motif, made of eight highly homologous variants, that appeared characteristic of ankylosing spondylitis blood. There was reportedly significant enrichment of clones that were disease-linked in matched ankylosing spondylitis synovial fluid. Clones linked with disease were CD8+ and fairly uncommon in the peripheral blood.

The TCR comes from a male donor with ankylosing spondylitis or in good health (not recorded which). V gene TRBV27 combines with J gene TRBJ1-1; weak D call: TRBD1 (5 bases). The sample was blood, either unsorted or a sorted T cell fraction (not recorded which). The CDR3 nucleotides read TGTGCCAGCATCCCTCACACCGGGGGACTGAACACTGAAGCTTTCTTT. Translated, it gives CASIPHTGGLNTEAFF.